Each of the 14 T cell receptor beta chains below was sequenced from the same sample in a study of long-term antiretroviral therapy in people with HIV. With survey level as its setting, the immunoSEQ assay was v3.0. The repertoire was sequenced with immunoSEQ multiplex PCR; TCRdb's copy has only in-frame clones and lacks some. In the table there are around 35,000 clones, approximately 97% of which are singletons. The sequences come from unsorted PBMCs, collected 6.9 years after starting antiretroviral therapy. The source is a man younger than 45 with HIV.

The V and J genes are TRBV19 and TRBJ2-6; D may match TRBD1 or TRBD2 (5 bases each). Trimming removed 4 bases at V and 2 bases at J, with 9 bases between. Germline V lookup: CDR1 LNHDA, CDR2 SQIVND (reference sequence). This CDR3 has 15 amino acids. The CDR3: CASSKRGPGANVLTF. The CDR3 coding sequence is TGTGCCAGTAGTAAGAGGGGTCCTGGGGCCAACGTCCTGACTTTC.

The rearrangement joins TRBV6-1 to TRBJ2-2, with TRBD2 identical over 7 bases. Per germline, CDR1 MNHNS and CDR2 SASEGT. Trimming took 11 bases from V and 2 from J; bases not matched to a gene: 11. The length of the CDR3 is 15 residues. The CDR3 is CAVSGLVSNTGELFF. CDR3 DNA sequence: TGTGCCGTCTCCGGACTAGTCAGCAACACCGGGGAGCTGTTTTTT.

The chain has TRBV30 and TRBJ1-1; TRBD1 agrees at 9 bases. J gave up 4 bases and V 1 base, and 1 base lay outside the gene matches. Germline V lookup: CDR1 GTSNPN, CDR2 SVGIG (reference sequence). CDR3 size: 13 residues. DNA for the CDR3: TGTGCCTGGAGTGCGACAGGGGGCACTGAAGCTTTCTTT. Protein sequence: CAWSATGGTEAFF. Full variable domain (remainder filled in from reference TRBV30 and TRBJ1-1): SQTIHQWPATLVQPVGSPLSLECTVEGTSNPNLYWYRQAAGRGLQLLFYSVGIGQISSEVPQNLSASRPQDRQFILSSKKLLLSDSGFYLCAWSATGGTEAFFGQGTRLTVV.

This clone has just one count. The rearrangement links TRBV6-1 to TRBJ2-1; TRBD2 matches at 10 bases. CDR3 length equals 15 residues. V was pared by 8 bases and J by 8 bases, with 12 bases of the junction left unmatched. The germline gives CDR1 MNHNS, CDR2 SASEGT. Here the CDR3 DNA reads TGTGCCAGCGGCCGCATAGCGGGAGGTATTTATGAGCAGTTCTTC. This encodes CASGRIAGGIYEQFF.

V usage is TRBV6-4 and J usage is TRBJ2-2, with 7 bases lining up with TRBD2. The CDR3 has 14 amino acids. V lost 6 bases to trimming and J lost 5 bases; unmatched junction nucleotides: 6. Germline CDR1 is MRHNA and CDR2 is SNTAGT. This CDR3 reads CASSRLAETGELFF. CDR3 coding DNA: TGTGCCAGCAGCCGACTAGCAGAGACCGGGGAGCTGTTTTTT.

In this sample, this clone turned up once. The chain links TRBV7-3 to TRBJ1-1, with 7 bases aligning to TRBD1. Trimming at V came to 5 bases and at J to 3 bases, leaving 18 bases not matched to a gene. This CDR3 has 18 residues. Germline lookup yields CDR1 SGHTA and CDR2 FQGTGA. The CDR3 reads CASSLGTATSEGDTEAFF. CDR3 DNA: TGTGCCAGCAGCCTAGGGACAGCGACTTCTGAGGGGGACACTGAAGCTTTCTTT.

This clone has a single count. This chain uses TRBV19 with TRBJ2-7; D is possibly TRBD2 (5 bases). Trimming stripped 5 bases from V and 4 bases from J, with 9 bases between. From germline, CDR1 is LNHDA and CDR2 SQIVND (reference sequence). This CDR3 has 12 amino acids. The CDR3 nucleotides are TGTGCCAGTAGTCCTTCGGGGTACGAGCAGTACTTC. This sequence encodes CASSPSGYEQYF.

The chain uses TRBV2 and TRBJ1-5; D gene unclear. CDR1 and CDR2 from the germline V gene are SNHLY and FYNNEI. V was cut by 3 bases and J by 4 bases, with 10 bases left in between. This CDR3 comprises 14 residues. The CDR3 region is CASSDIGRNQPQHF. The CDR3, as DNA: TGTGCCAGCAGTGACATAGGCAGAAATCAGCCCCAGCATTTT.

The rearrangement uses TRBV7-2 and TRBJ2-3; D is undetermined. Trimming removed 4 bases from V and 2 bases from J, with 10 bases in between. Germline V lookup: CDR1 SGHTA, CDR2 FQGNSA. The CDR3 runs to 14 residues. CDR3: CASSSYPVTDTQYF. CDR3 in DNA: TGTGCCAGCAGCTCGTATCCTGTCACAGATACGCAGTATTTT.

J is TRBJ2-3 and V is TRBV7-2; D is undetermined. CDR3 length: 13 amino acids. The V and J ends lost 2 bases and 2 bases respectively, with 5 bases between them. Germline assignment: CDR1 SGHTA and CDR2 FQGNSA. In DNA form, the CDR3 reads TGTGCCAGCAGCTTAACCTACACAGATACGCAGTATTTT. Translating it yields CASSLTYTDTQYF.

The V gene is TRBV5-5, the J gene TRBJ2-1; possibly TRBD2 for D (6 bases). This CDR3 spans 16 amino acids. V dropped 6 bases and J dropped 0 bases, with 16 bases sitting between them. In germline, CDR1 is SGHKS, CDR2 YYEKEE (reference sequence). CDR3 nucleotide sequence: TGTGCCAGCACCCCCCGGCTGGAGGGCTCCTACAATGAGCAGTTCTTC. Translation gives CASTPRLEGSYNEQFF.

CDR3 bases: TGTGCCAGCAGCTTAGGCCCTTTCTCCTACAATGAGCAGTTCTTC. Translation gives CASSLGPFSYNEQFF. This chain uses TRBV7-2 with TRBJ2-1; unclear D gene. Trimming removed 1 base at V and 0 bases at J, with 7 bases between. This CDR3 spans 15 amino acids. Germline V CDR1 and CDR2: SGHTA, FQGNSA.

This clone was counted a single time. The rearrangement uses TRBV7-9 and TRBJ2-2, with TRBD1 as a possible D gene (5 bases). The germline V gene has CDR1 SEHNR and CDR2 FQNEAQ (reference sequence). V was clipped by 1 base and J by 4 bases, with 10 bases between them. CDR3 length equals 15 residues. In nucleotides, the CDR3 is TGTGCCAGCAGCTTAGAACAGGCACTCACCGGGGAGCTGTTTTTT. It is translated as CASSLEQALTGELFF.

V usage is TRBV9 and J usage is TRBJ1-1; 7 bases are shared with TRBD1. The CDR3 loop spans 15 amino acids. J gave up 1 base and V 5 bases, and 8 bases lay outside the gene matches. Per the germline V gene, CDR1 is SGDLS and CDR2 is YYNGEE. The CDR3 loop is CASRPWEGANTEAFF. Here the CDR3 DNA reads TGTGCCAGCAGGCCTTGGGAGGGGGCGAACACTGAAGCTTTCTTT.